A selection of T cell receptor beta chains follows, all from one sample in a study of OX40 agonist ivuxolimab in advanced cancers. Profiling relied on immunoSEQ multiplex PCR, and the TCRdb table lists in-frame clones only, not all of them. Counted here are about 70,000 clones, roughly nine tenths occurring once; the ten biggest clones make up around 1.1%. The sample in question was CD4+ or CD8+ T cells sorted from blood, obtained in a trial of the OX40 agonist ivuxolimab. The source of these receptors is an adult with an advanced solid tumor such as melanoma, head and neck, liver or kidney cancer. Both conserved end residues are part of each CDR3. A D gene is named only where the DNA matches it firmly. Only part of the rows carry a size: once, few, many, or a class if the clone is expanded.

v_gene,j_gene,abundance,d_gene,CDR3nt,CDR3aa
TRBV30,TRBJ2-1,NA,NA,TGTGCCTGGAACGGGGGCCCGGAGCAGTTCTTC,CAWNGGPEQFF
TRBV29-1,TRBJ1-1,NA,NA,TGCAGCGTTGAACCTGCTTATCCGGGCGAAGCTTTCTTT,CSVEPAYPGEAFF
TRBV7-2,TRBJ2-5,NA,NA,TGTGCCAGCAGCCGACAGGTTCAAGAGACCCAGTACTTC,CASSRQVQETQYF
TRBV18,TRBJ1-1,NA,NA,TGTGCCAGCTCCTCGGCGGGGGTGTACACTGAAGCTTTCTTT,CASSSAGVYTEAFF
TRBV7-2,TRBJ1-2,NA,NA,TGTGCCAGCAGCTCGACAGGCCGACTCCCCAACTATGGCTACACCTTC,CASSSTGRLPNYGYTF
TRBV19,TRBJ2-2,NA,NA,TGTGCCAGTAGTATAGATGGGGGGCTCACCGGGGAGCTGTTTTTT,CASSIDGGLTGELFF
TRBV15,TRBJ2-3,NA,TRBD1,TGTGCCACCAGCGTTGGACAGGGGAACGCAGATACGCAGTATTTT,CATSVGQGNADTQYF
TRBV10-2,TRBJ1-2,NA,NA,TGCGCCAGCAGTGAGTCGACGCCGGGAAGCTATGGCTACACCTTC,CASSESTPGSYGYTF
TRBV12-5,TRBJ1-6,NA,NA,TGTGCTAGTGGCCTGACAACCTATAATTCACCCCTCCACTTT,CASGLTTYNSPLHF
TRBV6-1,TRBJ2-1,NA,TRBD2,TGTGCCAGCAGGCTCGCTAGCGGGGGAAACAATGAGCAGTTCTTC,CASRLASGGNNEQFF
TRBV19,TRBJ2-3,NA,NA,TGTGCCAGTGCCCGGGACGGCGGCACAGATACGCAGTATTTT,CASARDGGTDTQYF
TRBV7-2,TRBJ2-5,NA,NA,TGTGCCAGCAGCTTAGTCTGGGTTACGGGAGCCCAGTACTTC,CASSLVWVTGAQYF
TRBV4-1,TRBJ2-2,NA,TRBD1,TGCGCCAGCAGCCAAGAGGGACAGATGAACACCGGGGAGCTGTTTTTT,CASSQEGQMNTGELFF
TRBV11-2,TRBJ2-1,NA,TRBD2,TGTGCCAGCAGCTTAGACCTAGCGGGGTACAATGAGCAGTTCTTC,CASSLDLAGYNEQFF
TRBV18,TRBJ2-1,NA,NA,TGTGCCAGCTCACTGGAACGGACACTCACGAGAACGAATGAGCAGTTCTTC,CASSLERTLTRTNEQFF
TRBV2,TRBJ2-1,once,TRBD2,TGTGCCAGCAGTGAACTAGCGGGGTCCTACAATGAGCAGTTCTTC,CASSELAGSYNEQFF
TRBV4-2,TRBJ2-2,NA,NA,TGTGCCAGCAGCCAAGAGGGGATCGCGGCCGGGGAGCTGTTTTTT,CASSQEGIAAGELFF
TRBV5-1,TRBJ2-1,NA,TRBD2,TGCGCCAGCAGCGGTAGGACTAGCGGCTACAATGAGCAGTTCTTC,CASSGRTSGYNEQFF
TRBV6-1,TRBJ2-2,NA,NA,TGTGCCAGCAGTGTTGGTGGGACCACCCCCACCGGGGAGCTGTTTTTT,CASSVGGTTPTGELFF
TRBV11-2,TRBJ2-2,NA,TRBD1,TGTGCCAGCAGCTCCCTGACAGGGGCGGGCACCGGGGAGCTGTTTTTT,CASSSLTGAGTGELFF
TRBV6-6,TRBJ1-1,NA,NA,TGTGCCAGCAGTTGGGGGGGATCCCTGAACACTGAAGCTTTCTTT,CASSWGGSLNTEAFF
TRBV25-1,TRBJ2-5,NA,TRBD1,TGTGCCAGCAGTGATGGGACAGGGAAACGAGAGACCCAGTACTTC,CASSDGTGKRETQYF
TRBV2,TRBJ2-2,NA,TRBD1,TGTGCCAGCAGTGATCTCCCGGGACAGGGGGACGACACCGGGGAGCTGTTTTTT,CASSDLPGQGDDTGELFF
TRBV5-1,TRBJ2-3,NA,TRBD2,TGCGCCAGCAGCTTGGTGACGCGGGGGACCGGGGATACGCAGTATTTT,CASSLVTRGTGDTQYF
TRBV19,TRBJ1-1,NA,TRBD1,TGTGCCAGTAGCGCGGACAGGGGGCGCGATGAAGCTTTCTTT,CASSADRGRDEAFF
TRBV6-5,TRBJ1-2,few,NA,TGTGCCAGCAGTTACTCAGGGTCCACTAACTATGGCTACACCTTC,CASSYSGSTNYGYTF
TRBV5-4,TRBJ2-1,NA,NA,TGTGCCAGCAGCTTTCAGGGCGGGCCTAACAATGAGCAGTTCTTC,CASSFQGGPNNEQFF
TRBV6-1,TRBJ2-7,NA,TRBD1,TGTGCCAGCAGTGAGAGTGGGACAGTCTCCTACGAGCAGTACTTC,CASSESGTVSYEQYF
TRBV11-2,TRBJ1-1,NA,TRBD1,TGTGCCAGCAGCTTGGACAGGGGGGGTCCTGAAGCTTTCTTT,CASSLDRGGPEAFF
TRBV6-4,TRBJ2-1,NA,NA,TGTGCCAGCAGTGACCTATGGCGGAGTGAGCAGTTCTTC,CASSDLWRSEQFF
TRBV7-9,TRBJ2-7,NA,NA,TGTGCCAGCAGCTTAGAGAGCGGACACATGATCTACGAGCAGTACTTC,CASSLESGHMIYEQYF
TRBV5-1,TRBJ2-1,NA,TRBD1,TGCGCCAGCAGCTTGGTTGGCATTAACAGGGGGGCGGGCAATGAGCAGTTCTTC,CASSLVGINRGAGNEQFF
TRBV5-6,TRBJ2-7,NA,NA,TGTGCCAGCACCTACTTGGATCATCGCTCCTACGAGCAGTACTTC,CASTYLDHRSYEQYF
TRBV5-1,TRBJ1-1,NA,NA,TGCGCCAGCAGCTTATGGGGCACGGACACTGAAGCTTTCTTT,CASSLWGTDTEAFF
TRBV5-1,TRBJ1-1,NA,NA,TGCGCCAGCAGCTTGGGGGGTGGGCAGAACACTGAAGCTTTCTTT,CASSLGGGQNTEAFF
TRBV19,TRBJ2-3,few,NA,TGTGCCAGTAGGGGCCAGGGTTTTGATACGCAGTATTTT,CASRGQGFDTQYF
TRBV11-2,TRBJ2-5,NA,NA,TGTGCCAGCAGCTCCCGGGGGCTAGCTTTTGGAGAGACCCAGTACTTC,CASSSRGLAFGETQYF
TRBV19,TRBJ1-5,NA,TRBD1,TGTGCCAGTATCGAGGGGGCAGGGGGGAATCGTCAGCCCCAGCATTTT,CASIEGAGGNRQPQHF
TRBV5-5,TRBJ1-1,NA,NA,TGTGCCAGCAGCCCTGAGGCTCAAAGGAACACTGAAGCTTTCTTT,CASSPEAQRNTEAFF
TRBV6-5,TRBJ1-1,NA,TRBD1,TGTGCCAGCACCGCCCGACAGGGAATCGCTGAAGCTTTCTTT,CASTARQGIAEAFF
TRBV7-9,TRBJ2-7,NA,NA,TGTGCCAGCAGCTTAAATCTTTGGGAGGACGAGCAGTACTTC,CASSLNLWEDEQYF
TRBV14,TRBJ2-2,NA,NA,TGTGCCAGCAGCCAAGAGGTCCGCAGGGGGGGGACCGGGGAGCTGTTTTTT,CASSQEVRRGGTGELFF
TRBV2,TRBJ1-5,NA,NA,TGTGCCAGCAGTGAACGCAGCGCCAGTCAGCCCCAGCATTTT,CASSERSASQPQHF
TRBV5-1,TRBJ1-1,NA,NA,TGCGCCAGCAGCTCGCAGCCTCAGAACACTGAAGCTTTCTTT,CASSSQPQNTEAFF
TRBV30,TRBJ1-6,NA,NA,TGTGCCTGGAGTGGCCCCAATTCACCCCTCCACTTT,CAWSGPNSPLHF
TRBV19,TRBJ1-1,NA,NA,TGTGCCAGTACCGTGGACAGAAACACTGAAGCTTTCTTT,CASTVDRNTEAFF
TRBV5-1,TRBJ1-2,NA,TRBD1,TGCGCCAGCAGCTTGGGGGACAGGGTGTCACTTTATGGCTACACCTTC,CASSLGDRVSLYGYTF
TRBV30,TRBJ2-6,few,NA,TGTGCCTGGAACACTGGGGCCAACGTCCTGACTTTC,CAWNTGANVLTF
TRBV6-6,TRBJ2-7,NA,NA,TGTGCCAGCAGTTACTCATCGGGATCTACCTACGAGCAGTACTTC,CASSYSSGSTYEQYF
TRBV5-1,TRBJ1-1,NA,NA,TGCGCCAGCAGCATCGGGACATCGAACACTGAAGCTTTCTTT,CASSIGTSNTEAFF